This T cell receptor (beta chain) was captured in a study of molecular identifiers for immune sequencing clone quantification. The table lists this clonotype with many counts. Methods described previously, with TCR primers listed, were used for bulk TCR libraries. TCRdb re-derived calls from the PCR reads in MiXCR, one entry per CDR3 protein. The table records about 640,000 distinct CDR3 sequences, about 20% of them present only once. This CDR3 region has 12 residues. Looked up from germline, CDR1 is MGHRA and CDR2 is YSYEKL. The V and J ends lost 1 base and 1 base respectively, with 1 base between them.

The TCR comes from a human donor in good health. Some libraries in this study had Jurkat cell RNA spiked in. The chain carries TRBV4-1 and TRBJ2-5; D not resolved. Sequenced: naive CD8+ T cells from blood, with Jurkat cell RNA spiked in. The subset was: FACS-sorted CD8+CD4-CCR7+CD45RA+ naive T cells. The CDR3 nucleotides read TGCGCCAGCAGCCAAGCCCAAGAGACCCAGTACTTC. This translates into CASSQAQETQYF.